A selection of T cell receptor beta chains follows, all from one sample in a study of PD-1 blockade in classical Hodgkin lymphoma. Only in-frame clones appear in the TCRdb table, and some are missing; sequencing was by immunoSEQ multiplex PCR. The sample records 34,000 or so clones, about 94% being singletons. Material: CD4+ T cells from blood, obtained before the fourth cycle of nivolumab. Receptor source: a human donor with classical Hodgkin lymphoma. Each CDR3 is given with its conserved first and last residue. D genes are given only for firm matches. Size is omitted from some rows. Given values are once, few, many or a class for expanded clones.

j_call d_call v_call clone_size cdr3_nt cdr3_aa
TRBJ2-3 TRBD2 TRBV30 once TGTGCCTGGAGTGTAGGTGGACTAGCGGTAAGCACAGATACGCAGTATTTT CAWSVGGLAVSTDTQYF
TRBJ2-1 NA TRBV5-4 NA TGTGCCAGCAGCTTAGGCCAGCGGACCTACAATGAGCAGTTCTTC CASSLGQRTYNEQFF
TRBJ1-2 TRBD1 TRBV5-1 NA TGCGCCAGCAGCCGGACAGGGGGTAACTATGGCTACACCTTC CASSRTGGNYGYTF
TRBJ1-1 NA TRBV5-1 NA TGCGCCAGCACTCCGAGTCCGGGGTGGTTAACTGAAGCTTTCTTT CASTPSPGWLTEAFF
TRBJ1-3 NA TRBV5-4 NA TGTGCCAGCAGCTCCCTGGGGAGGGACGGAAACACCATATATTTT CASSSLGRDGNTIYF
TRBJ1-1 NA TRBV30 NA TGTGCCTGGAGTCAAGGGGGAAGAATGAACACTGAAGCTTTCTTT CAWSQGGRMNTEAFF
TRBJ2-5 TRBD1 TRBV19 NA TGTGCCAGTAGTATCCCGGGACAGGACAGGCGGTACTTC CASSIPGQDRRYF
TRBJ2-1 TRBD2 TRBV5-1 NA TGCGCCAGCAGCACCGGGACTAGCGGGAGAAAGTACAATGAGCAGTTCTTC CASSTGTSGRKYNEQFF
TRBJ2-7 TRBD2 TRBV7-7 NA TGTGCCAGCAGCTTAGATCATTATCGGACAGAGACTAGCGGATCCGAGCAGTACTTC CASSLDHYRTETSGSEQYF
TRBJ2-5 TRBD1 TRBV2 once TGTGCCAGCAGTAAAGGGACAGTCCAAGAGACCCAGTACTTC CASSKGTVQETQYF
TRBJ1-1 NA TRBV7-9 NA TGTGCCAGCAGCGCTCCTTTTGGGGCTTTCTTT CASSAPFGAFF
TRBJ2-7 TRBD2 TRBV10-3 NA TGTGCCAGCAGGAGACTAGCGGGCCCCTACGAGCAGTACTTC CASRRLAGPYEQYF
TRBJ2-7 TRBD1 TRBV6-6 NA TGTGCCAGCAGTTACTCGGCAGGGGGCGACGAGCAGTACTTC CASSYSAGGDEQYF
TRBJ1-6 TRBD1 TRBV30 NA TGTGCCTGGAGTGGCTTCGACAGGGGAGATTCACCCCTCCACTTT CAWSGFDRGDSPLHF
TRBJ2-1 NA TRBV7-8 NA TGTGCCAGCGAGCGAGGGCTCAATGAGCAGTTCTTC CASERGLNEQFF
TRBJ1-5 TRBD1 TRBV19 NA TGTGCCAGTAGTAGGACAGGGGACCTTGATCCCCAGCATTTT CASSRTGDLDPQHF
TRBJ2-7 TRBD2 TRBV18 NA TGTGCCAGCTCCCGCCGGGGCGGGAGCTCCTCCTACGAGCAGTACTTC CASSRRGGSSSYEQYF
TRBJ2-1 TRBD2 TRBV19 NA TGTGCCAGTAGTTCAACCGGGACTAGCGGAGAGCAGTTCTTC CASSSTGTSGEQFF
TRBJ1-5 TRBD1 TRBV19 NA TGTGCCAGTCTACGTATCGGGACAGGGGGCGTTCAGCCCCAGCATTTT CASLRIGTGGVQPQHF
TRBJ2-7 TRBD1 TRBV6-1 NA TGTGCCAGCCTTACAGGGGCGTACTCCTACGAGCAGTACTTC CASLTGAYSYEQYF
TRBJ2-1 TRBD2 TRBV5-1 NA TGCGCCAGCAGGGACGGACTAGCTGGAAACAATGAGCAGTTCTTC CASRDGLAGNNEQFF
TRBJ2-2 NA TRBV30 NA TGTGCCTGGAGTGTAGGGATCGGAGAGCTGTTTTTT CAWSVGIGELFF